A selection of T cell receptor beta chains follows, all from one sample in a study of identical twins. MiXCR, applied by TCRdb to the 5' RACE reads, yields one record per CDR3 protein. The sample has under 400,000 distinct CDR3 sequences; roughly 9% are singletons. The specimen was naive T cells sorted from blood. All receptors come from a woman aged 50 to 60 in good health. Each CDR3 is given without its conserved first and last residue. Each record gives: J gene, V gene, CDR3 protein.

>TRBJ2-1|TRBV2
ASSAGAGRLDEQF
>TRBJ2-1|TRBV10-3
AVRLAGGVNEQF
>TRBJ2-1|TRBV6-1
ASSEALESVNYNEQF
>TRBJ1-5|TRBV27
ASSLRVNQPQH
>TRBJ2-1|TRBV10-3
AIRGGDNEQF
>TRBJ1-6|TRBV27
ASREGPGTNSPLH
>TRBJ2-6|TRBV7-9
ASSLDGGFSSGANVLT
>TRBJ2-1|TRBV7-9
ASSLPLAGVDEQF
>TRBJ2-5|TRBV27
ASSLSRGETQY
>TRBJ2-2|TRBV29-1
SGNGKRTGELF
>TRBJ2-7|TRBV29-1
SVGKPPNYEQY
>TRBJ2-3|TRBV30
AWSARSTDTQY
>TRBJ1-1|TRBV7-3
ASSLNRGTEAF
>TRBJ2-1|TRBV7-7
ASSRRQGKTNEQF
>TRBJ2-5|TRBV21-1
ASSNDQGRTETQY
>TRBJ2-2|TRBV5-1
ASSGGLAGGNTGELF
>TRBJ2-1|TRBV18
ASSPRTSGHDNEQF
>TRBJ2-4|TRBV28
ASSQGQTRAKNIQY
>TRBJ1-6|TRBV3-1
ASSSTGQGRSPLH
>TRBJ2-3|TRBV27
ASQTWQLADTQY
>TRBJ1-1|TRBV12-3/TRBV12-4
ASSFLSTEAF
>TRBJ2-2|TRBV5-1
ASSWDSLTGELF
>TRBJ1-3|TRBV6-1
ASSAPRDRGRNTIY
>TRBJ2-2|TRBV29-1
SVRREGNTGELF
>TRBJ2-5|TRBV10-2
ASSEAGAIETQY
>TRBJ2-7|TRBV4-2
ASSQVPDTEQY
>TRBJ2-3|TRBV12-3/TRBV12-4
ASSLGLGVTRATDTQY
>TRBJ2-3|TRBV29-1
SVGALDDTDTQY
>TRBJ2-7|TRBV9
ASSPSPTGVEQY
>TRBJ2-1|TRBV6-2/TRBV6-3
ASSYRLAGANEQF
>TRBJ2-1|TRBV24-1
ATSDFNENEQF
>TRBJ2-1|TRBV5-1
ASSLRTSGSKYNEQF
>TRBJ1-2|TRBV5-1
ASSEVGQSYGYT
>TRBJ2-7|TRBV11-2
ASSSPGTYEQY
>TRBJ2-7|TRBV15
ATSEGLGEQY
>TRBJ1-4|TRBV15
ATRKLFATNEKLF
>TRBJ2-1|TRBV5-1
ASSSAWRSNEQF
>TRBJ2-3|TRBV24-1
ATSARGFLTDTQY
>TRBJ2-5|TRBV20-1
SARMGQGAQTQY
>TRBJ2-7|TRBV3-1
ASSEASYEQY
>TRBJ2-3|TRBV5-1
ASSSGLQVTDTQY
>TRBJ2-1|TRBV7-9
ASIDPAAISGRQF
>TRBJ2-7|TRBV12-3/TRBV12-4
ASRTINSYEQY
>TRBJ2-3|TRBV12-3/TRBV12-4
ASSTGTRVGSTDTQY
>TRBJ2-2|TRBV6-2/TRBV6-3
ASRDRGFGELF
>TRBJ2-5|TRBV7-6
ASSLVVGESETQY
>TRBJ2-2|TRBV10-3
AISEEEAPNTGELF
>TRBJ2-1|TRBV5-1
ASRLSGGEQF